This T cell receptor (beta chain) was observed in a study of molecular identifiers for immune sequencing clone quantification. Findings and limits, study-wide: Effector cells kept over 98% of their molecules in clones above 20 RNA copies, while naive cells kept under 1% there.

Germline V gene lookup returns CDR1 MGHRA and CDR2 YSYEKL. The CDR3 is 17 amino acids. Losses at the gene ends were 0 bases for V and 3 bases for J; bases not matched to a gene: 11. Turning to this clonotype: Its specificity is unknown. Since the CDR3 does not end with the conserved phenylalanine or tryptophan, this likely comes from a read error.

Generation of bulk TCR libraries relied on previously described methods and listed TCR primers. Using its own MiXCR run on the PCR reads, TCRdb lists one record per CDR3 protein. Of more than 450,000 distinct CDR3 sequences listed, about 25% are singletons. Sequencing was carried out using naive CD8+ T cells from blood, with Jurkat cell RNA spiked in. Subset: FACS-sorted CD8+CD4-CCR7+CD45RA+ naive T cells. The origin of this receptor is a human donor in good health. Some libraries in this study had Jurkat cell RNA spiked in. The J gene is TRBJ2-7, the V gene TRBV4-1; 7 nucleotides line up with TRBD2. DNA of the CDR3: TGCGCCAGCAGCCAAGATTCGACGGGGAGGGCCAACTACGAGCAGTACCTC. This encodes CASSQDSTGRANYEQYL.